This T cell receptor (beta chain) was profiled in a study of blood T cell repertoires in COVID-19. Study details: Spain, Italy and the United States supplied samples that represented acute and convalescent COVID-19. T cells, B-cell-depleted T cells, or PBMCs supplied cDNA or gDNA.

CDR1 is WNHNN, CDR2 SYGVQD, per germline (reference sequence). Trimming stripped 6 bases from V and 4 bases from J, with 15 bases between. CDR3 length equals 14 residues. Per the study methods: Amplification with reference gene primers provided the estimates of nucleated cell counts. Here immunoSEQ multiplex PCR was the method, and the copy in TCRdb shows in-frame clones only, minus some. V and J calls and clone size are as listed in that table; D and trimming were resolved from the DNA. This sample has over 40,000 clones, with 80% to 90% found just once. The receptor was isolated from a woman older than 75 with acute or convalescent COVID-19. What was sequenced was peripheral blood. V gene TRBV10-1 combines with J gene TRBJ1-1; D is unclear. In DNA form, the CDR3 reads TGCGCCAGCAGGGCCGGGTCTGCGATCACTGAAGCTTTCTTT. Translating it yields CASRAGSAITEAFF.